This T cell receptor (beta chain) was recorded in a study of CD8 T cells in ankylosing spondylitis (dated by TCRdb to about 2017). For context, the study as a whole: To find TCR variants linked to disease, the study profiled T cell receptor beta repertoires in ankylosing spondylitis patients and healthy donors. Peripheral blood was sampled, and synovial fluid was additionally collected from ankylosing spondylitis patients. In total, the full study cohort was made up of 100 to 140 healthy donors and about two dozen ankylosing spondylitis patients. Broader findings and caveats from the paper: Some TCR beta motif variants had previously been reported in synovial fluid and blood of reactive arthritis patients, which suggested common disease-initiation mechanisms. A CD8+ phenotype was shown by the disease-linked clones, which were found at relatively low frequencies in peripheral blood. Blood from ankylosing spondylitis patients appeared to be characterized by a TCR beta motif made up of under ten highly homologous amino acid variants. According to the report, matched synovial fluid samples from ankylosing spondylitis patients were significantly enriched for the disease-linked clones.

CDR1 MGHRA and CDR2 YSYEKL are derived from the germline V gene. Trimming removed 1 base from V and 0 bases from J; the gene matches leave 6 bases unexplained. From cysteine to phenylalanine, the CDR3 is 17 amino acids long. Of the read, only the CDR3 DNA is kept; its 51 bases are in frame from base 1. Details on this clonotype: No cognate antigen has been identified for it. Within one base of it there is no much larger clone, and no base qualities were kept.

Sequencing used an Illumina HiSeq 2500. TCR beta libraries were prepared by quantitative 5'-RACE with molecular barcodes. As for how the authors treated the data: A new computational method based on a probabilistic model of VDJ rearrangement was used to identify disease-linked TCR variants. The public reads were reprocessed in TCRdb via fastp at Q25 and MiXCR, keeping in-frame beta chains. CDR3 protein duplicates are merged, each entry listing the most common genes and DNA. TCRdb's processing, not the authors' own work, is the source of the V and J calls. The sample table records about 750,000 distinct CDR3 sequences; around a fifth of these occur just once. Around 20% of the sample is in the top ten clones.

This receptor was obtained from a male donor with ankylosing spondylitis. The rearrangement joined TRBV4-1 to TRBJ1-3; TRBD1 lines up with 7 middle nucleotides. Sequencing was performed on blood, either unsorted or a sorted T cell fraction (not recorded which). The DNA sequence is as follows: TGCGCCAGCAGCCAAGTGGAGACAGGGAACTCTGGAAACACCATATATTTT. This sequence encodes CASSQVETGNSGNTIYF.